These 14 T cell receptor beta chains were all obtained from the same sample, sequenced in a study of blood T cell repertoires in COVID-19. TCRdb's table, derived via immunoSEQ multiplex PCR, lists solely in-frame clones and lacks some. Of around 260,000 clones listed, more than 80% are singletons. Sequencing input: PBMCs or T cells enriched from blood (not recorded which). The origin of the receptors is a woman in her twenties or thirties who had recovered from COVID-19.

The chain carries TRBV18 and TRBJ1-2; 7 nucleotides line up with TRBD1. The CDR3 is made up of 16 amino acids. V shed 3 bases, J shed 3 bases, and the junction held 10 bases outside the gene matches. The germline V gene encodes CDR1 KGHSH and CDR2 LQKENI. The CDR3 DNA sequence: TGTGCCAGCTCACCCTACGAGGGGGCCGGGGACTATGGCTACACCTTC. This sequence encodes CASSPYEGAGDYGYTF.

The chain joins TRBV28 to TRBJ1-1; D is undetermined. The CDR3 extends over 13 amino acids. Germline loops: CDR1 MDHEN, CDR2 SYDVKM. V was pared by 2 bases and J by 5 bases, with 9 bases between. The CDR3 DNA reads TGTGCCAGCAGTTTACCCGGAGAGACTGAAGCTTTCTTT. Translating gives CASSLPGETEAFF.

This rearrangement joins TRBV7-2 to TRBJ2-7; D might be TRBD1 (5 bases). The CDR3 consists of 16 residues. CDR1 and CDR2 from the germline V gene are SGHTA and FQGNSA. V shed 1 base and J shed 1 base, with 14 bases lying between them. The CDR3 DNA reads TGTGCCAGCAGCTTAGGCTGGGCAGGGCAATCCTACGAGCAGTACTTC. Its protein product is CASSLGWAGQSYEQYF.

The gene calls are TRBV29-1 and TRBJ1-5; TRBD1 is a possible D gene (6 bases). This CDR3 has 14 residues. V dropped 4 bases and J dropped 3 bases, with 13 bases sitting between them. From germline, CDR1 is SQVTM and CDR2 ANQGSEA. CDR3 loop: CSVGGGLNNQPQHF. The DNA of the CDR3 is TGCAGCGTTGGTGGGGGCTTGAACAATCAGCCCCAGCATTTT.

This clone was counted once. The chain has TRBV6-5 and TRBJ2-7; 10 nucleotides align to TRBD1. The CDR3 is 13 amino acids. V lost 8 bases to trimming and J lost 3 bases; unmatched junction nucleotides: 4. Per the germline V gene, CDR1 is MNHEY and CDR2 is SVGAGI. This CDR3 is CASDRGQGYEQYF. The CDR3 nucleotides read TGTGCCAGCGACAGGGGGCAAGGCTACGAGCAGTACTTC.

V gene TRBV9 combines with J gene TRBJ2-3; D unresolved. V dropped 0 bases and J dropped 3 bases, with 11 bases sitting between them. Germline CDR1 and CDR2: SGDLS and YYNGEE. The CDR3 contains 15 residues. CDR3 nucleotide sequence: TGTGCCAGCAGCGTAGCTACGTCTCTTACAGATACGCAGTATTTT. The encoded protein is CASSVATSLTDTQYF. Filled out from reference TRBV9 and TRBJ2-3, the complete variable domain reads DSGVTQTPKHLITATGQRVTLRCSPRSGDLSVYWYQQSLDQGLQFLIQYYNGEERAKGNILERFSAQQFPDLHSELNLSSLELGDSALYFCASSVATSLTDTQYFGPGTRLTVL.

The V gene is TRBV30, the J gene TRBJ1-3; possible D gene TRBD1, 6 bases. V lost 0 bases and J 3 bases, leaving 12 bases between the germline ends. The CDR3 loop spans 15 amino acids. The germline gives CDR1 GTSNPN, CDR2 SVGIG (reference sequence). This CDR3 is CAWSVPGQNGNTIYF. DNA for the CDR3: TGTGCCTGGAGTGTACCCGGACAGAATGGAAACACCATATATTTT.

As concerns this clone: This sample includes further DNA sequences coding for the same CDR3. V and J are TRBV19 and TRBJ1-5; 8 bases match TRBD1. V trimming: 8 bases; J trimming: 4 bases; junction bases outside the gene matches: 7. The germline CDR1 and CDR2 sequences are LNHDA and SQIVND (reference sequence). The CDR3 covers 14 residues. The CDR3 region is CASSGTGGNQPQHF. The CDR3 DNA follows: TGTGCCAGTTCCGGGACAGGAGGGAATCAGCCCCAGCATTTT.

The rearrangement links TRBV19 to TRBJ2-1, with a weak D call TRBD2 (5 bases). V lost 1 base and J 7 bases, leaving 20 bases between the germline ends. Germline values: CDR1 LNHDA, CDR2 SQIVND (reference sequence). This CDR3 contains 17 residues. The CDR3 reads CASSIVSNVARGNEQFF. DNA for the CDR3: TGTGCCAGTAGTATAGTCTCCAACGTAGCGAGAGGGAATGAGCAGTTCTTC.

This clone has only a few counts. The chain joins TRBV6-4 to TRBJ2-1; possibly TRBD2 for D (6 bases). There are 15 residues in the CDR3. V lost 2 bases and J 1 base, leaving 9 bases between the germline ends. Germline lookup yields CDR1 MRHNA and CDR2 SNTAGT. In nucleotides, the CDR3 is TGTGCCAGCAGTGACGGTAGCGGATCCTACAATGAGCAGTTCTTC. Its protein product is CASSDGSGSYNEQFF.

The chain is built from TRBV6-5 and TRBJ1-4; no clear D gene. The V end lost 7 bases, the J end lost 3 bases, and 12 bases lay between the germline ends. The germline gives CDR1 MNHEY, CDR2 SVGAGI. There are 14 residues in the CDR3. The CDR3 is CASTILGPNEKLFF. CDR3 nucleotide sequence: TGTGCCAGCACCATCCTTGGGCCTAATGAAAAACTGTTTTTT.

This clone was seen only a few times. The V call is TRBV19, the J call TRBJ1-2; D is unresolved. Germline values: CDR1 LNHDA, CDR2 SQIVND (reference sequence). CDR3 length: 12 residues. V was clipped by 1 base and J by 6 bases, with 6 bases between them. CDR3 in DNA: TGTGCCAGTAGTATAGGACAAAATGGCTACACCTTC. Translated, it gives CASSIGQNGYTF.

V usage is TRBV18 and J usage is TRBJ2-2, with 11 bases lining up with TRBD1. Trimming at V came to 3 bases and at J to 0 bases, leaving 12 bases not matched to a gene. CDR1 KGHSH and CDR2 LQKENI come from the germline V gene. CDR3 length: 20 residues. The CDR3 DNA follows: TGTGCCAGCTCACCGGATCCGGGACAGGGGGTCGAGCCGAACACCGGGGAGCTGTTTTTT. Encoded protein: CASSPDPGQGVEPNTGELFF. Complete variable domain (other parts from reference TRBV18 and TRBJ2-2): NAGVMQNPRHLVRRRGQEARLRCSPMKGHSHVYWYRQLPEEGLKFMVYLQKENIIDESGMPKERFSAEFPKEGPSILRIQQVVRGDSAAYFCASSPDPGQGVEPNTGELFFGEGSRLTVL.

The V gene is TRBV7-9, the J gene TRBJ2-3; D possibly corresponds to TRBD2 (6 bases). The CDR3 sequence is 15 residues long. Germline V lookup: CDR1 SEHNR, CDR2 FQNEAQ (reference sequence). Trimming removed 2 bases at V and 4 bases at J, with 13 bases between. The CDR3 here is CASSLSTGEADTQYF. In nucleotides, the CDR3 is TGTGCCAGCAGCTTATCAACGGGAGAAGCAGATACGCAGTATTTT. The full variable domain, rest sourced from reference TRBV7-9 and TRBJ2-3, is DTGVSQNPRHKITKRGQNVTFRCDPISEHNRLYWYRQTLGQGPEFLTYFQNEAQLEKSRLLSDRFSAERPKGSFSTLEIQRTEQGDSAMYLCASSLSTGEADTQYFGPGTRLTVL.